This T cell receptor beta chain derives from a study of T cells after yellow fever vaccination. Study summary: Preparation of fractions with low cell numbers was performed using SMART-Seq v4 Ultra Low Input. Study conclusions and caveats: Subsequent to the booster, the majority of primary-vaccination clones reappeared (96% CD4, around 90% CD8). Highly abundant clonotypes carried over from the bulk population could end up in FACS-sorted repertoires as contaminants.

Trimming took off 5 bases at V and 5 bases at J, with 9 bases between the two ends. The length of the CDR3 is 13 residues. CDR1 is KGHSH, CDR2 LQKENI, per germline. This clonotype has a handful of counts. The target antigen is unknown. In TCRdb, the 5' RACE reads were re-called with MiXCR into one record per CDR3 protein. The sample records 500,000 to 650,000 distinct CDR3 sequences, less than 20% being singletons. This material consisted of PBMCs, taken around 5 days after the first yellow fever vaccination. This sequence originates from a man in his late teens or twenties who received the YFV17D yellow fever vaccine. The genes are TRBV18 and TRBJ1-4, with D tentatively TRBD1 (6 bases). The DNA of the CDR3 is TGTGCCAGCTCAACAACAGGGAATGAAAAACTGTTTTTT. Translating gives CASSTTGNEKLFF.